The 32 T cell receptor beta chains below come from one sample, sequenced in a study of T cell responses to AZD1222 COVID-19 vaccine. Libraries were prepared by immunoSEQ multiplex PCR; TCRdb keeps only in-frame clonotypes and omits some of them. The sample consists of around 150,000 clones, 92% of them appearing once. The input for sequencing was peripheral blood, taken 28 days after the second AZD1222 dose. The receptors were gathered from an adult who received the AZD1222 COVID-19 vaccine.

The chain joins TRBV30 to TRBJ1-4; 7 nucleotides agree with TRBD1. V gave up 5 bases and J gave up 3 bases; unmatched junction bases: 6. The CDR3 totals 14 residues. The V gene's germline CDR1 is GTSNPN and CDR2 SVGIG (reference sequence). The CDR3: CAWRDRVSNEKLFF. The CDR3 DNA sequence: TGTGCCTGGCGTGACAGGGTGTCTAATGAAAAACTGTTTTTT.

CDR3 region: CASSLGTSARQETQYF. The CDR3 DNA follows: TGTGCCAGCTCACTCGGGACTAGCGCCCGCCAAGAGACCCAGTACTTC. This sequence joins TRBV18 and TRBJ2-5, with 10 bases matching TRBD2. The CDR3 is 16 amino acids. Germline CDR1 KGHSH, CDR2 LQKENI. The junction had 6 bases not matched to a gene; V was cut back by 4 bases and J by 1 base.

The chain recombines TRBV6-1 with TRBJ1-5, with D unresolved. The V and J ends lost 2 bases and 4 bases respectively, with 12 bases between them. Germline V gene sequence: CDR1 MNHNS, CDR2 SASEGT. The CDR3 spans 15 residues. Here the CDR3 DNA reads TGTGCCAGCAGTGAACTTCACCCGGGGAATCAGCCCCAGCATTTT. It yields the protein CASSELHPGNQPQHF.

Of note for this clone: One junction end does not reproduce the germline sequence, and a read error may be involved. The chain is built from TRBV29-1 and TRBJ2-7; D remains unclear. The germline CDR1 and CDR2 sequences are SQVTM and ANQGSEA. This CDR3 comprises 14 residues. The CDR3 sequence: CSVEGPYPLYEQYF. The DNA of the CDR3 is TGCAGCGTCGAAGGACCCTACCCACTCTACGAGCAGTACTTC.

Regarding this clone: At one end the junction does not follow the germline gene, possibly because of a read error. J is TRBJ2-1 and V is TRBV7-9; D is perhaps TRBD2 (6 bases). Germline lookup yields CDR1 SEHNR and CDR2 FQNEAQ (reference sequence). CDR3 length: 15 amino acids. The CDR3 DNA is TGTGCCAGCAGCTTAGCGGGGACTTCCTCCAATGAGCAGTTCTTC. Translation gives CASSLAGTSSNEQFF.

The chain joins TRBV28 to TRBJ2-7; TRBD2 aligns across 12 bases. Trimming removed 6 bases from V and 6 bases from J; junction bases left unmatched: 12. Germline CDR1 is MDHEN and CDR2 is SYDVKM. The CDR3 runs 16 residues. In nucleotides, the CDR3 is TGTGCCAGCAGCCGGACTAGCGGGACCCTGTCGGGCGAGCAGTACTTC. Translated: CASSRTSGTLSGEQYF.

The chain carries TRBV4-3 and TRBJ1-3, with TRBD1 matching 8 bases. Germline V gene data show CDR1 as LGHNA and CDR2 as YSLEER. The CDR3 sequence is 16 residues long. J gave up 3 bases and V 5 bases, and 9 bases lay outside the gene matches. The CDR3 reads CASSVGSTGVGNTIYF. Here the CDR3 DNA reads TGCGCCAGCAGCGTTGGTTCGACAGGGGTTGGAAACACCATATATTTT.

The chain links TRBV7-9 to TRBJ1-3; perhaps TRBD1 as D (6 bases). The CDR3 loop spans 15 amino acids. The germline V gene has CDR1 SEHNR and CDR2 FQNEAQ (reference sequence). V was cut by 6 bases and J by 0 bases, with 12 bases left in between. CDR3 amino acids: CASSLTGISGNTIYF. In nucleotides, the CDR3 is TGTGCCAGCAGTTTAACAGGGATCTCTGGAAACACCATATATTTT.

This clone has just one count. This chain links TRBV12-5 with TRBJ2-7; D is perhaps TRBD2 (7 bases). The CDR3 runs 13 residues. Between the trimmed V and J ends, which lost 3 bases and 5 bases, there was a span of 11 bases. Germline V gene lookup returns CDR1 LGHNT and CDR2 FRNRAP. The CDR3 is CASGFGGADEQYF. The CDR3 region has the DNA TGTGCTAGTGGTTTTGGGGGGGCCGACGAGCAGTACTTC.

The J gene is TRBJ2-1, the V gene TRBV24-1; 8 bases align to TRBD1. Per the germline V gene, CDR1 is KGHDR and CDR2 is SFDVKD. This CDR3 is 15 amino acids long. With V trimmed by 1 base and J by 5 bases, 3 bases remained unmatched. The CDR3 DNA is TGTGCCACCAGTGATTTAAACAGGGGGGACAATGAGCAGTTCTTC. Translation gives CATSDLNRGDNEQFF.

The CDR3 sequence: CASTAGTVESYEQYF. DNA of the CDR3: TGTGCCAGCACCGCTGGGACAGTTGAGTCCTACGAGCAGTACTTC. The J gene is TRBJ2-7, the V gene TRBV6-5; 7 bases map to TRBD1. The CDR3 contains 15 residues. The germline gives CDR1 MNHEY, CDR2 SVGAGI. Trimming removed 7 bases from V and 1 base from J; junction bases left unmatched: 10.

V gene TRBV4-1 combines with J gene TRBJ2-1; 11 nucleotides align to TRBD1. This CDR3 comprises 15 residues. Germline values: CDR1 MGHRA, CDR2 YSYEKL. V was clipped by 4 bases and J by 6 bases; unmatched bases: 5. CDR3 DNA sequence: TGCGCCAGCAGCCGGGGACAGGGGGAGTTCAATGAGCAGTTCTTC. Translated, it gives CASSRGQGEFNEQFF.

The chain joins TRBV7-3 to TRBJ1-2, with D possibly TRBD1 on 6 matching bases. Germline values: CDR1 SGHTA, CDR2 FQGTGA. CDR3 length: 15 residues. V was trimmed by 1 base and J by 0 bases, leaving 9 bases between them. The CDR3 nucleotides read TGTGCCAGCAGCTTAAGACAGGTCACTAACTATGGCTACACCTTC. It encodes CASSLRQVTNYGYTF.

The chain uses TRBV5-4 and TRBJ1-5, with D perhaps matching TRBD1 (5 bases). CDR1 is SGHNT and CDR2 is YYREEE in the germline V gene (reference sequence). The CDR3 length is 16 residues. Trimming stripped 4 bases from V and 0 bases from J, with 14 bases between. CDR3 nucleotides: TGTGCCAGCAGCGTTGCTCCTGGACATAGCAATCAGCCCCAGCATTTT. This codes for CASSVAPGHSNQPQHF. The whole variable domain, filled in from reference TRBV5-4 and TRBJ1-5, reads ETGVTQSPTHLIKTRGQQVTLRCSSQSGHNTVSWYQQALGQGPQFIFQYYREEENGRGNFPPRFSGLQFPNYSSELNVNALELDDSALYLCASSVAPGHSNQPQHFGDGTRLSIL.

The V and J genes are TRBV7-2 and TRBJ2-2; a possible D gene is TRBD2 (5 bases). This CDR3 region has 14 residues. Per the germline V gene, CDR1 is SGHTA and CDR2 is FQGNSA. Trimming took 0 bases from V and 5 from J, leaving 7 bases between them. CDR3 amino acids: CASSLARATGELFF. In nucleotides, the CDR3 is TGTGCCAGCAGCTTAGCGCGGGCGACCGGGGAGCTGTTTTTT.

V is TRBV11-3 and J is TRBJ2-1; D unresolved. V was clipped by 0 bases and J by 6 bases, with 3 bases between them. Germline loops: CDR1 SGHNT, CDR2 YENEEA. This CDR3 has 12 amino acids. The CDR3 spells CASSLDGNEQFF. The CDR3 coding sequence is TGTGCCAGCAGCTTAGACGGCAATGAGCAGTTCTTC.

J is TRBJ2-7 and V is TRBV9, with D possibly being TRBD1 or TRBD2 (7 bases each). The V gene lost 10 bases and the J gene lost 3 bases, with 14 bases spanning the gap. This CDR3 is 12 amino acids long. The V gene's germline CDR1 is SGDLS and CDR2 YYNGEE. The CDR3 region has the DNA TGTGCCTCAGGGGGAGGGGGCTACGAGCAGTACTTC. Residues: CASGGGGYEQYF.

This chain connects TRBV7-8 to TRBJ1-2, with TRBD1 as a possible D gene (5 bases). Germline-derived CDR1 and CDR2 are SGHVS and FQNEAQ. The CDR3 length is 15 residues. Deletions cut 5 bases from V and 8 bases from J, with 21 bases between. CDR3 sequence reads: CASSLTAGPASGYTF. CDR3 DNA: TGTGCCAGCAGCCTCACTGCGGGGCCGGCGAGCGGCTACACCTTC.

The chain employs TRBV29-1 and TRBJ2-7; the D is unclear. V gave up 6 bases and J gave up 2 bases, with 14 bases separating them. The length of the CDR3 is 13 residues. From germline, CDR1 is SQVTM and CDR2 ANQGSEA. CDR3 loop: CSVIRDFTYEQYF. The CDR3 region has the DNA TGCAGCGTAATAAGGGATTTCACCTACGAGCAGTACTTC.

V gene TRBV7-9 combines with J gene TRBJ1-2, with D unresolved. The CDR3 runs to 12 residues. Between the trimmed V and J ends, which lost 5 bases and 4 bases, there was a span of 8 bases. Germline values: CDR1 SEHNR, CDR2 FQNEAQ (reference sequence). The CDR3 loop reads CASSPAIYGYTF. For the CDR3, the DNA is TGTGCCAGCAGCCCGGCGATCTATGGCTACACCTTC.

The chain recombines TRBV5-4 with TRBJ1-1; D is unresolved. The germline gives CDR1 SGHNT, CDR2 YYREEE (reference sequence). V gave up 0 bases and J gave up 3 bases, with 12 bases separating them. This CDR3 contains 15 residues. Written as DNA, the CDR3 is TGTGCCAGCAGCTTGGCCACCCTCCGGGACACTGAAGCTTTCTTT. Residues: CASSLATLRDTEAFF. The entire variable domain, with the rest obtained from reference TRBV5-4 and TRBJ1-1, is as follows: ETGVTQSPTHLIKTRGQQVTLRCSSQSGHNTVSWYQQALGQGPQFIFQYYREEENGRGNFPPRFSGLQFPNYSSELNVNALELDDSALYLCASSLATLRDTEAFFGQGTRLTVV.

The chain links TRBV6-9 to TRBJ1-1; 8 nucleotides match TRBD1. The germline CDR1 and CDR2 sequences are MNHGY and SVAAGI. The V gene end was trimmed by 6 bases and the J gene end by 1 base; junction bases not matched to a gene: 13. This CDR3 has 17 residues. The CDR3 bases are TGTGCCAGCAGCCTAGTGACAGGGGTAAGCAAGAACACTGAAGCTTTCTTT. This translates into CASSLVTGVSKNTEAFF.

The chain employs TRBV6-2 or TRBV6-3 and TRBJ2-6; D is undetermined. CDR3 length equals 20 residues. Germline-derived CDR1 and CDR2 are MNHEY and SVGEGT. V shed 0 bases and J shed 0 bases, with 18 bases lying between them. CDR3 bases: TGTGCCAGCAGTTACTCGATTGGGCCCACAGCCCCCTCTGGGGCCAACGTCCTGACTTTC. As protein: CASSYSIGPTAPSGANVLTF.

The chain couples TRBV15 to TRBJ1-5; unclear D gene. CDR1 and CDR2 from the germline V gene are LNHNV and YYDKDF (reference sequence). This CDR3 contains 13 residues. V was trimmed by 0 bases and J by 5 bases, leaving 5 bases between them. CDR3 DNA sequence: TGTGCCACCAGCAGAGATCCCGATCAGCCCCAGCATTTT. It codes for CATSRDPDQPQHF.

The chain joins TRBV19 to TRBJ1-1, with TRBD1 as a possible D gene (5 bases). V shed 7 bases and J shed 3 bases, with 21 bases lying between them. This CDR3 spans 16 amino acids. Germline CDR1 is LNHDA and CDR2 is SQIVND (reference sequence). CDR3 in DNA: TGTGCCAGTATGGGGCAGGCGGGAATTCGGGACACTGAAGCTTTCTTT. As protein: CASMGQAGIRDTEAFF.

V usage is TRBV7-9 and J usage is TRBJ2-7, with no clear D. From germline, CDR1 is SEHNR and CDR2 FQNEAQ (reference sequence). The CDR3 spans 12 residues. V was cut by 5 bases and J by 2 bases, with 7 bases left in between. The CDR3 DNA is TGTGCCAGCAGCCCACGGCCCTACGAGCAGTACTTC. The encoded protein is CASSPRPYEQYF. Looking up the rest from reference TRBV7-9 and TRBJ2-7 gives the full variable domain: DTGVSQNPRHKITKRGQNVTFRCDPISEHNRLYWYRQTLGQGPEFLTYFQNEAQLEKSRLLSDRFSAERPKGSFSTLEIQRTEQGDSAMYLCASSPRPYEQYFGPGTRLTVT.

This chain connects TRBV6-2 or TRBV6-3 to TRBJ2-1; 11 bases fit TRBD2. CDR1 is MNHEY, CDR2 SVGEGT, per germline. Losses at the gene ends were 2 bases for V and 0 bases for J; bases not matched to a gene: 12. The CDR3 runs 20 residues. The CDR3 loop reads CASSYPPLAGGAGSYNEQFF. In DNA form, the CDR3 reads TGTGCCAGCAGTTACCCCCCTCTAGCGGGAGGTGCGGGCTCCTACAATGAGCAGTTCTTC.

The chain links TRBV5-1 to TRBJ1-5; D is uncertain. Per the germline V gene, CDR1 is SGHRS and CDR2 is YFSETQ. V was clipped by 4 bases and J by 4 bases, with 9 bases between them. This CDR3 spans 13 amino acids. The CDR3 sequence is CASSQDPNQPQHF. The CDR3 bases are TGCGCCAGCAGCCAGGACCCTAATCAGCCCCAGCATTTT.

To note about this clone: The junction and the germline gene differ at one end; a read error may be behind it. The chain combines TRBV7-9 with TRBJ2-7, with 9 bases fitting TRBD2. CDR1 and CDR2 from the germline V gene are SEHNR and FQNEAQ (reference sequence). The CDR3 extends over 14 amino acids. The CDR3 region is CASSLGAGGPEQYF. CDR3 nucleotide sequence: TGTGCCAGCAGTTTAGGGGCGGGAGGGCCTGAGCAGTACTTC.

The J gene is TRBJ2-7, the V gene TRBV9; the D call may be TRBD1 or TRBD2 (6 bases each). Germline V lookup: CDR1 SGDLS, CDR2 YYNGEE. The CDR3 runs to 15 residues. The V end was cut by 3 bases, the J end by 2 bases, with 15 bases between. DNA of the CDR3: TGTGCCAGCAGCGCGGAAGGGGGGATCCCCTACGAGCAGTACTTC. Its protein is CASSAEGGIPYEQYF. Drawing the rest from reference TRBV9 and TRBJ2-7, the complete variable domain is DSGVTQTPKHLITATGQRVTLRCSPRSGDLSVYWYQQSLDQGLQFLIQYYNGEERAKGNILERFSAQQFPDLHSELNLSSLELGDSALYFCASSAEGGIPYEQYFGPGTRLTVT.

The V call is TRBV12-3 or TRBV12-4, the J call TRBJ1-1; D remains ambiguous. The V end was cut by 4 bases, the J end by 5 bases, with 11 bases between. This CDR3 is built from 13 residues. CDR3 protein: CASSSRSRTEAFF. The CDR3 DNA is TGTGCCAGCAGTTCCCGTTCGAGAACTGAAGCTTTCTTT.

The gene calls are TRBV7-2 and TRBJ1-2; D might be TRBD1 (6 bases). The CDR3 runs 15 residues. Germline loops: CDR1 SGHTA, CDR2 FQGNSA. Trimming pared 3 bases from V and 8 bases from J, leaving 19 bases between. This chain's CDR3 is CASSFGKTGIRGYTF. CDR3 nucleotides: TGTGCCAGCAGCTTTGGGAAAACAGGGATACGCGGCTACACCTTC.